This T cell receptor beta chain was found in a study of blood T cell repertoires in COVID-19. Study at large: Sites in the United States, Italy and Spain provided acute and convalescent COVID-19 samples. T cells, B-cell-depleted T cells, or PBMCs provided the cDNA or gDNA that served as material.

This CDR3 contains 13 residues. The V end lost 11 bases, the J end lost 7 bases, and 15 bases lay between the germline ends. CDR1 is MGHDK, CDR2 SYGVNS, per germline. Libraries were prepared by immunoSEQ multiplex PCR; TCRdb keeps only in-frame clonotypes and omits some of them. Of some 200,000 clones listed, around four fifths are singletons. This chain joins TRBV25-1 and TRBJ1-6; tentatively, D is TRBD1 (5 bases). This sequence originates from a woman aged 60 to 75 who had recovered from COVID-19. The sequenced sample consisted of peripheral blood. The CDR3: CAASGVDNSPLHF. In DNA form, the CDR3 reads TGTGCCGCCTCGGGGGTTGACAATTCACCCCTCCACTTT.